The present T cell receptor beta chain was sequenced within a study of regulatory T cells in long-lasting Graves disease. For the study at large: Graves' disease counted as persistent after over 5 years of antithyroid drugs with positive TSH receptor antibodies. Study results and limitations: Results may be inaccurate due to the small sample size. Persistent disease samples used TRBV28, TRBJ1-2 and TRBJ2-5 preferentially.

Trimming left V 9 bases short and J 1 base short, with 15 bases between. The germline V gene has CDR1 LNHDA and CDR2 SQIVND (reference sequence). The CDR3 extends over 14 amino acids. This clonotype was counted only a few times. Its specificity is unknown. Relying on iRepertoire HTBI primers and Arm-PCR of CDR3 regions, the team built TCR beta libraries. Original processing methods: Among the samples, roughly 61 TRBV and 14 to 15 TRBJ segments were identified. TCRdb reprocessed the multiplex PCR reads via MiXCR and lists one record per CDR3 protein. None of the V and J calls come from the authors' own analysis; TCRdb made them. The sample includes approximately 350,000 distinct CDR3 sequences, about 23% of them seen just once. Documented time point: persistent/refractory GD, antithyroid drugs over 5 years with positive TRAb. PBMC-derived RNA was used for the TCR library.

The receptor was isolated from a woman in her 40s with Graves disease. The sample consisted of peripheral blood mononuclear cells (PBMCs), taken when the disease was refractory, from a patient treated with antithyroid drugs. V gene TRBV19 combines with J gene TRBJ1-1; D gene ambiguous. The CDR3 bases are TGTGCCAGCGCCGACACGGCAGCGAACACTGAAGCTTTCTTT. Translating gives CASADTAANTEAFF.